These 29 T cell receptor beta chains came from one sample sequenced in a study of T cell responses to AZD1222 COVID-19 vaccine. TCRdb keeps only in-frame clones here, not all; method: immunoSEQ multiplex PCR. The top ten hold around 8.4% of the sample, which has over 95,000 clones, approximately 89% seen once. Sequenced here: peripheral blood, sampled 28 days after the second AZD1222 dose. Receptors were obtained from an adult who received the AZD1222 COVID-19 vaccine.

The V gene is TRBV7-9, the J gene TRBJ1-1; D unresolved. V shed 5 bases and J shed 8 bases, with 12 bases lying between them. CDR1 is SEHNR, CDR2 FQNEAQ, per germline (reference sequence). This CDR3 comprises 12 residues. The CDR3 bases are TGTGCCAGCAGCCAACAAGACCGAGAAGCTTTCTTT. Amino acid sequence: CASSQQDREAFF.

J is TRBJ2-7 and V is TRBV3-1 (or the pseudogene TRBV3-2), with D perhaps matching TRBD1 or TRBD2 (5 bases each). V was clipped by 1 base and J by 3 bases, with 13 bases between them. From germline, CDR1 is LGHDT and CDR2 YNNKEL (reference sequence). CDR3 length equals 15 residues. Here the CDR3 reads CASSQAAGGGYEQYF. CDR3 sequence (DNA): TGTGCCAGCAGCCAAGCCGCGGGTGGGGGCTACGAGCAGTACTTC.

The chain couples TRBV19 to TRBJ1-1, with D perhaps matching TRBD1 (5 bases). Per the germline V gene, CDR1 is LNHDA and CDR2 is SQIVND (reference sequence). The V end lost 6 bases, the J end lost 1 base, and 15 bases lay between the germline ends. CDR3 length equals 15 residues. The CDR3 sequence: CASRGEGVGNTEAFF. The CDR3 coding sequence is TGTGCCAGTAGGGGGGAGGGAGTGGGGAACACTGAAGCTTTCTTT.

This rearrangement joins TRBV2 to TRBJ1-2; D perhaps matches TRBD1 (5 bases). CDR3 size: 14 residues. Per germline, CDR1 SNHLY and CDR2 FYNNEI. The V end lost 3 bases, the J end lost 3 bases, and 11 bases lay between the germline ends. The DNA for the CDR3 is TGTGCCAGCAGTGATGGGGGTTTTGACTATGGCTACACCTTC. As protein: CASSDGGFDYGYTF.

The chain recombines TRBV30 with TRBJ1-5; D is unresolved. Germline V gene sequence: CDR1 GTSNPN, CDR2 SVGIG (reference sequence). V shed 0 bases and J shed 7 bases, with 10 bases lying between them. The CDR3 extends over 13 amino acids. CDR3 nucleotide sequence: TGTGCCTGGAGTGTACAAAGCGCCCAGCCCCAGCATTTT. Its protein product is CAWSVQSAQPQHF.

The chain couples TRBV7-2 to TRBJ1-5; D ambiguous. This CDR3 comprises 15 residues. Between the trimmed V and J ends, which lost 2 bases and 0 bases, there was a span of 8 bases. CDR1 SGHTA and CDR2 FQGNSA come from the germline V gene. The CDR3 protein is CASSLSRNSNQPQHF. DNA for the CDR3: TGTGCCAGCAGCTTAAGCCGGAATAGCAATCAGCCCCAGCATTTT.

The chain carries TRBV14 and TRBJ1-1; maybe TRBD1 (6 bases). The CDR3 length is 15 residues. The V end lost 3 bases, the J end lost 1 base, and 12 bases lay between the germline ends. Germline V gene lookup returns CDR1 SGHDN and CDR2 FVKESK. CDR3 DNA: TGTGCCAGCAGCCAGTGGGGGCGGGGGAACACTGAAGCTTTCTTT. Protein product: CASSQWGRGNTEAFF.

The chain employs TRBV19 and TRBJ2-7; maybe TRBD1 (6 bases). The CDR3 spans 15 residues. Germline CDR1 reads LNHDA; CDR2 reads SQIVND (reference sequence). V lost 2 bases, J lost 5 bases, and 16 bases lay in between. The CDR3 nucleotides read TGTGCCAGTAGTATAAATCGGGGTACAGGGAACGAGCAGTACTTC. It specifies CASSINRGTGNEQYF.

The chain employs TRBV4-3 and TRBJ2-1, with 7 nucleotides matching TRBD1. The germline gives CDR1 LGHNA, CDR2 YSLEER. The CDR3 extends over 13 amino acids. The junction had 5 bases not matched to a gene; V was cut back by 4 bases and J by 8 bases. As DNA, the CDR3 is TGCGCCAGCAGCCCCAGAACAGGGGATGAGCAGTTCTTC. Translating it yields CASSPRTGDEQFF.

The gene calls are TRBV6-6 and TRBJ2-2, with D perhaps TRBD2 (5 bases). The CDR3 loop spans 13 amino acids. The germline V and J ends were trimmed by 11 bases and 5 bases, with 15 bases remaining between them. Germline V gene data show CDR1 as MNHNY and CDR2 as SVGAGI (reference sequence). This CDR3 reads CAASERGTGELFF. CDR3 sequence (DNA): TGTGCCGCCTCTGAGAGAGGGACCGGGGAGCTGTTTTTT.

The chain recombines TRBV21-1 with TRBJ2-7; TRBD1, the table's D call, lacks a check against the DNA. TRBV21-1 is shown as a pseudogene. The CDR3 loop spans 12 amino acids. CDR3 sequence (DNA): TGTGCCAGCTCCCGCAGGGAATACGAGCAGTACTTC. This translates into CASSRREYEQYF.

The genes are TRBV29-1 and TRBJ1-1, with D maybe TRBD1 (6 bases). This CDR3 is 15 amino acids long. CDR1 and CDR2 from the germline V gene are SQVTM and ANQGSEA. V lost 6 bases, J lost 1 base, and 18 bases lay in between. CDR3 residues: CSVTPTGTTNTEAFF. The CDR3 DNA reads TGCAGCGTAACTCCAACCGGGACAACGAACACTGAAGCTTTCTTT.

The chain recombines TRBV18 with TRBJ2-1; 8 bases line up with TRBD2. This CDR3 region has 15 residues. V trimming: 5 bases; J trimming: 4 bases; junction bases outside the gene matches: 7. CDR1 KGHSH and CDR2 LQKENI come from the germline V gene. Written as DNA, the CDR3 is TGTGCCAGCTCAAGGGGACTAGGACCTTACAATGAGCAGTTCTTC. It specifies CASSRGLGPYNEQFF.

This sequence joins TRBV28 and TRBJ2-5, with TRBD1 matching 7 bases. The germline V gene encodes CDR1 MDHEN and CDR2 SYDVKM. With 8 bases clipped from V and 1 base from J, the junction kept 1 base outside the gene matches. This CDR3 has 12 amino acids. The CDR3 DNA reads TGTGCCAGCCGGGACAGCCAAGAGACCCAGTACTTC. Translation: CASRDSQETQYF.

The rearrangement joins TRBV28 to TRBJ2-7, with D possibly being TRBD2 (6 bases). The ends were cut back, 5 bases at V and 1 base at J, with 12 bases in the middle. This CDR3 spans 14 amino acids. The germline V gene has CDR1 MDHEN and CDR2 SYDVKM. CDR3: CASSPGTESYEQYF. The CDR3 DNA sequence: TGTGCCAGCAGTCCCGGGACTGAGTCCTACGAGCAGTACTTC.

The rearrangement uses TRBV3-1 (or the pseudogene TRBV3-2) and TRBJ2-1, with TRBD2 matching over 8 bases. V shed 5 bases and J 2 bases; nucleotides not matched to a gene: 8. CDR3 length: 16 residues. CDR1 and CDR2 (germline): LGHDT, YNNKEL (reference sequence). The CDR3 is CASSYRPGRAYNEQFF. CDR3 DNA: TGTGCCAGCAGCTACCGGCCCGGGAGGGCCTACAATGAGCAGTTCTTC.

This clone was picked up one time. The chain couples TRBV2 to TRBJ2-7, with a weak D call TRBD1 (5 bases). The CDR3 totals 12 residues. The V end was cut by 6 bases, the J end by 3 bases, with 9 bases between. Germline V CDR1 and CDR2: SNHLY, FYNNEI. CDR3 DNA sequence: TGTGCCAGCAGGACAGACCTCTACGAGCAGTACTTC. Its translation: CASRTDLYEQYF.

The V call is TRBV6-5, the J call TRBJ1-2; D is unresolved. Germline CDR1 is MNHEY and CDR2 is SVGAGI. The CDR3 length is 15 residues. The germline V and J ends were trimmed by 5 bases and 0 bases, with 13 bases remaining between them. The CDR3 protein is CASSKLIGTNYGYTF. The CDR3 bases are TGTGCCAGCAGTAAACTCATAGGAACTAACTATGGCTACACCTTC.

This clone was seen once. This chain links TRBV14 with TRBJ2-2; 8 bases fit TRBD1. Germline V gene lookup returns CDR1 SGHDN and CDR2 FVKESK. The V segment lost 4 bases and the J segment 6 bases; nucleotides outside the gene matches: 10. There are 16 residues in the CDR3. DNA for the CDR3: TGTGCCAGCAGCCTACAAAAGGACAGGGCAGCCGGGGAGCTGTTTTTT. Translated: CASSLQKDRAAGELFF.

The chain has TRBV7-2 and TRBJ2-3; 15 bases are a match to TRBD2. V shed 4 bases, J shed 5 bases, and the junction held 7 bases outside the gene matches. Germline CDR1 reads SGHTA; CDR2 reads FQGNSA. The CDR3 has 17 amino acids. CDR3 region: CASSSWTSGRALDTQYF. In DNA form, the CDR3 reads TGTGCCAGCAGCTCCTGGACTAGCGGGAGGGCCTTAGATACGCAGTATTTT. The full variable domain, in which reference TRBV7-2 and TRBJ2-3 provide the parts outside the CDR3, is GAGVSQSPSNKVTEKGKDVELRCDPISGHTALYWYRQSLGQGLEFLIYFQGNSAPDKSGLPSDRFSAERTGGSVSTLTIQRTQQEDSAVYLCASSSWTSGRALDTQYFGPGTRLTVL.

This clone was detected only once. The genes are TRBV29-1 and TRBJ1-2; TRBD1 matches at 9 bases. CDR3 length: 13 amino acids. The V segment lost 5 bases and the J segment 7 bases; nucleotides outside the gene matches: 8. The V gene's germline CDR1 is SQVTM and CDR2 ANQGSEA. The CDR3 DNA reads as TGCAGCGTTCCGGGACAGGGAGAAAGTGGCTACACCTTC. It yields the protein CSVPGQGESGYTF.

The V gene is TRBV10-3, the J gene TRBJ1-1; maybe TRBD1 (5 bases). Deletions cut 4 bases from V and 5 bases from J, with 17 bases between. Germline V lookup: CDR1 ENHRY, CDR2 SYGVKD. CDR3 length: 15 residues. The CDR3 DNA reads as TGTGCCATCAGTGTCCGGGACGTCGGGGGTACTGAAGCTTTCTTT. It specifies CAISVRDVGGTEAFF.

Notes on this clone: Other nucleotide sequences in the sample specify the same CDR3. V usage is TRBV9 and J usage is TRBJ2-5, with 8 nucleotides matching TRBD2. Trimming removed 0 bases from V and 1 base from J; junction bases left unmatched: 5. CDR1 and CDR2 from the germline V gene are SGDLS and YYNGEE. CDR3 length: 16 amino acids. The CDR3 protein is CASSVGAGGLQETQYF. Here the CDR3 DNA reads TGTGCCAGCAGCGTAGGGGCGGGAGGACTCCAAGAGACCCAGTACTTC.

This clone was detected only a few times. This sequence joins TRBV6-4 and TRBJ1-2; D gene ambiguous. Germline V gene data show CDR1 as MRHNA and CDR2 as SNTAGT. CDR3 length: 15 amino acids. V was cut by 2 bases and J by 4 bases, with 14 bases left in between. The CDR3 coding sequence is TGTGCCAGCAGTGACCAAGAAGACACGGCCTATGGCTACACCTTC. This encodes CASSDQEDTAYGYTF.

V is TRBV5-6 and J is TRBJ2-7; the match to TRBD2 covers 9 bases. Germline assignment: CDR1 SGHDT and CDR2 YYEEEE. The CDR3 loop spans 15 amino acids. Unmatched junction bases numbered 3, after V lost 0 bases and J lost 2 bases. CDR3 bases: TGTGCCAGCAGCTTGGAGGCTAGCGGGACCTACGAGCAGTACTTC. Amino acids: CASSLEASGTYEQYF.

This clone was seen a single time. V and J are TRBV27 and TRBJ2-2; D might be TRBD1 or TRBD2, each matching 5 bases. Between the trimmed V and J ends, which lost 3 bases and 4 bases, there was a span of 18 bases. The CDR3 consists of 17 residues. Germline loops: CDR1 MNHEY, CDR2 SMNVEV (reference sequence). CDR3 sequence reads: CASSFQTRVGVTGELFF. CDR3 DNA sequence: TGTGCCAGCAGTTTCCAGACTCGAGTGGGGGTCACCGGGGAGCTGTTTTTT.

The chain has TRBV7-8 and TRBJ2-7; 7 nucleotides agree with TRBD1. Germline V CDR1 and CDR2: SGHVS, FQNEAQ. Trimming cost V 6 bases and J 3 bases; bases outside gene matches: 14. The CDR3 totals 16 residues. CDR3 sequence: CASSYLLTGSDYEQYF. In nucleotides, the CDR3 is TGTGCCAGCAGTTACCTATTGACAGGGAGTGACTACGAGCAGTACTTC.

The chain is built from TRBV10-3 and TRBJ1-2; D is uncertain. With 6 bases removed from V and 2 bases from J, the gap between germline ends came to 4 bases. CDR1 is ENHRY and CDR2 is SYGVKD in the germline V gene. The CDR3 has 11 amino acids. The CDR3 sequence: CAIRQNYGYTF. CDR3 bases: TGTGCCATCAGACAGAACTATGGCTACACCTTC.

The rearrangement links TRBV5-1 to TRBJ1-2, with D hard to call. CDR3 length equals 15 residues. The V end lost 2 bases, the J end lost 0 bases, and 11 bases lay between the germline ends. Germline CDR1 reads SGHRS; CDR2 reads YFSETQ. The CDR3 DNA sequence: TGCGCCAGCAGCTTCGAGGGAAGTTCTAACTATGGCTACACCTTC. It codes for CASSFEGSSNYGYTF.